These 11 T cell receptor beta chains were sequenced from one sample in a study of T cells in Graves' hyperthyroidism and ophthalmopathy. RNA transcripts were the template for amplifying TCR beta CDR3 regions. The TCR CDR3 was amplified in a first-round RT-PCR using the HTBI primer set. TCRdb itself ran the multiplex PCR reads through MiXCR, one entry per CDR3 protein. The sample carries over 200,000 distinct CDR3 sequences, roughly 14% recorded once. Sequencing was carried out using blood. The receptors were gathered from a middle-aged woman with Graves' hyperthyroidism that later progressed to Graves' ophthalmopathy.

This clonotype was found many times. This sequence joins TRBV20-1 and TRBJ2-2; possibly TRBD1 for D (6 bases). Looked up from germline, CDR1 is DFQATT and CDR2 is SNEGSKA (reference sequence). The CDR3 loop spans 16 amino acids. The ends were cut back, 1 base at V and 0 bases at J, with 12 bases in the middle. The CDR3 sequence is CSARGGQIANTGELFF. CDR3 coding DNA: TGCAGTGCTAGAGGGGGACAAATCGCGAACACCGGGGAGCTGTTTTTT.

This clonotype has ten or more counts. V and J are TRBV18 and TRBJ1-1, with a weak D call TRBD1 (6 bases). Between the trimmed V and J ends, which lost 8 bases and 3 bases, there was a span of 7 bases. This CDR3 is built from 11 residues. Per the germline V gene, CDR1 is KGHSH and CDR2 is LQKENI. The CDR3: CASQGYTEAFF. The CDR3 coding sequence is TGTGCCAGCCAGGGGTACACTGAAGCTTTCTTT.

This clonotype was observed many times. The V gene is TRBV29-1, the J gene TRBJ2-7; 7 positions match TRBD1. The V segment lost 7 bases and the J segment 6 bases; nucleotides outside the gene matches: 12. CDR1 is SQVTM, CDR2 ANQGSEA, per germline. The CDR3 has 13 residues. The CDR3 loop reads CSGSGTDYGEQYF. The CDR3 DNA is TGCAGCGGGTCCGGGACAGATTATGGCGAGCAGTACTTC.

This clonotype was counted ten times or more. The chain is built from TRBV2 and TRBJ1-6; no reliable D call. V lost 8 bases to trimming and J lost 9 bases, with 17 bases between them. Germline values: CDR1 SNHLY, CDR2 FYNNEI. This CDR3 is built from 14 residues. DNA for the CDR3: TGTGCCAGCGAAGGCAGCTCAGGAGGTTCACCCCTCCACTTT. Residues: CASEGSSGGSPLHF.

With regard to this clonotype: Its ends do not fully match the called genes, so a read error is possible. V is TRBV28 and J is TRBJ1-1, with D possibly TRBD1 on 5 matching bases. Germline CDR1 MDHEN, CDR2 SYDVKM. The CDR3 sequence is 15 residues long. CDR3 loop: CVSSPSTAWFAEAFF. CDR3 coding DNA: TGTGTCAGCAGTCCGTCGACAGCCTGGTTCGCTGAGGCTTTCTTT.

CDR3 DNA: TGTGCCAGCACAGGGCCTAGTGGGAATGAGCAGTTCTTC. This translates into CASTGPSGNEQFF. The rearrangement links TRBV2 to TRBJ2-1; a weak D match, TRBD1 (5 bases). This CDR3 has 13 residues. From germline, CDR1 is SNHLY and CDR2 FYNNEI. Trimming pared 7 bases from V and 7 bases from J, leaving 14 bases between.

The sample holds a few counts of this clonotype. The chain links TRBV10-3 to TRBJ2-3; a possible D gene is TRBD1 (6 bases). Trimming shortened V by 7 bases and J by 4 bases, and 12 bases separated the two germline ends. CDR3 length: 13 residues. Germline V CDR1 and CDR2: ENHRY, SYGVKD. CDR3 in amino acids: CAITDSVADTQYF. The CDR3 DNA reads TGTGCCATCACGGACAGTGTCGCAGATACGCAGTATTTT.

CDR3 sequence: CASKASGSADTQYF. DNA of the CDR3: TGTGCCAGTAAGGCCTCCGGGAGCGCAGATACGCAGTATTTT. The chain has TRBV19 and TRBJ2-3, with TRBD2 as a possible D gene (6 bases). The length of the CDR3 is 14 residues. Trimming removed 7 bases at V and 4 bases at J, with 15 bases between. Germline V CDR1 and CDR2: LNHDA, SQIVND (reference sequence). Supplemented by reference TRBV19 and TRBJ2-3, the full variable domain reads DGGITQSPKYLFRKEGQNVTLSCEQNLNHDAMYWYRQDPGQGLRLIYYSQIVNDFQKGDIAEGYSVSREKKESFPLTVTSAQKNPTAFYLCASKASGSADTQYFGPGTRLTVL.

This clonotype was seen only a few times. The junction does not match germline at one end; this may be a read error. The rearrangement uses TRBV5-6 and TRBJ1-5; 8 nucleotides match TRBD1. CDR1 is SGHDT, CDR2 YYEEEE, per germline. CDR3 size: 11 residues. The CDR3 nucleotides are TGTGCCAGCAGCTTTGGACAGGGCGGGTATTTT. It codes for CASSFGQGGYF. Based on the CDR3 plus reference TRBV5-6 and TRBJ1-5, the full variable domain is DAGVTQSPTHLIKTRGQQVTLRCSPKSGHDTVSWYQQALGQGPQFIFQYYEEEERQRGNFPDRFSGHQFPNYSSELNVNALLLGDSALYLCASSFGQGGYFGDGTRLSIL.

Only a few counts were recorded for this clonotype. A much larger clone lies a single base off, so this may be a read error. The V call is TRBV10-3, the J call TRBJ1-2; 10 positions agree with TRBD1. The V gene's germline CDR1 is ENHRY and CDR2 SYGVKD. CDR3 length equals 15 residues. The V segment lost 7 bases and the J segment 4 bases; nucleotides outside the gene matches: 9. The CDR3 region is CAINEGTGDFYGYTF. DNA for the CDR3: TGTGCCATCAATGAAGGGACAGGGGATTTCTATGGCTACACCTTC.

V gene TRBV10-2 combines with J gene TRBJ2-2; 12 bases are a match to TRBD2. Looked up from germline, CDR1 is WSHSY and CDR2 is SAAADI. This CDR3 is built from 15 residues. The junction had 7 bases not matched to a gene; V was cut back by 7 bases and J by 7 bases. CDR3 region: CASTMTSGRGGELFF. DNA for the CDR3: TGCGCCAGCACCATGACTAGCGGGAGAGGCGGGGAGCTGTTTTTT.